Below, 18 T cell receptor beta chains from the same sample are listed, as sequenced in a study of control samples from healthy donors and cancer patients. The repertoire was sequenced with immunoSEQ multiplex PCR; TCRdb's copy has only in-frame clones and lacks some. The sample has roughly 370,000 clones, over 75% seen once. The sample consisted of PBMCs. All receptors come from a man aged 40-50 years with head and neck cancer.

J is TRBJ1-5 and V is TRBV30; D is uncertain. The CDR3 has 14 residues. Germline CDR1 reads GTSNPN; CDR2 reads SVGIG (reference sequence). V was shortened by 0 bases and J by 0 bases, with 6 bases between the two germline ends. CDR3 sequence reads: CAWSVEISNQPQHF. CDR3 nucleotides: TGTGCCTGGAGTGTTGAGATTAGCAATCAGCCCCAGCATTTT. The variable domain in full, completed from reference TRBV30 and TRBJ1-5, reads SQTIHQWPATLVQPVGSPLSLECTVEGTSNPNLYWYRQAAGRGLQLLFYSVGIGQISSEVPQNLSASRPQDRQFILSSKKLLLSDSGFYLCAWSVEISNQPQHFGDGTRLSIL.

This clone was found once. The chain couples TRBV3-1 (or the pseudogene TRBV3-2) to TRBJ2-2; either TRBD1 or TRBD2 may supply D (5 bases each). V lost 2 bases to trimming and J lost 4 bases, with 14 bases between them. This CDR3 comprises 16 residues. CDR1 is LGHDT, CDR2 YNNKEL, per germline (reference sequence). The DNA of the CDR3 is TGTGCCAGCAGCCAACGGGGCCCCCGAACCACCGGGGAGCTGTTTTTT. It codes for CASSQRGPRTTGELFF.

The chain's CDR3 is CASSLNGPEQYF. The CDR3 nucleotides read TGTGCCAGCAGCCTCAACGGGCCCGAGCAGTACTTC. This chain links TRBV7-8 with TRBJ2-7; D gene ambiguous. Germline V lookup: CDR1 SGHVS, CDR2 FQNEAQ. V lost 5 bases to trimming and J lost 6 bases, with 11 bases between them. The CDR3 covers 12 residues.

This chain links TRBV7-9 with TRBJ2-1; TRBD1 agrees at 8 bases. Trimming cost V 6 bases and J 4 bases; bases outside gene matches: 11. CDR1 is SEHNR, CDR2 FQNEAQ, per germline (reference sequence). The CDR3 spans 16 residues. The CDR3 DNA is TGTGCCAGCAGGAAATACCCGGGACAGGATTACAATGAGCAGTTCTTC. As protein: CASRKYPGQDYNEQFF. The entire variable domain, with the rest obtained from reference TRBV7-9 and TRBJ2-1, is as follows: DTGVSQNPRHKITKRGQNVTFRCDPISEHNRLYWYRQTLGQGPEFLTYFQNEAQLEKSRLLSDRFSAERPKGSFSTLEIQRTEQGDSAMYLCASRKYPGQDYNEQFFGPGTRLTVL.

The chain uses TRBV24-1 and TRBJ1-3; 8 positions agree with TRBD1. V lost 4 bases, J lost 3 bases, and 4 bases stayed unmatched. The CDR3 consists of 15 residues. Germline V CDR1 and CDR2: KGHDR, SFDVKD. The CDR3 nucleotides read TGTGCCACCAGTGACCCCAGGGGGCTTGGAAACACCATATATTTT. Residues: CATSDPRGLGNTIYF.

The rearrangement links TRBV10-1 to TRBJ2-7; D might be TRBD1 or TRBD2, each matching 5 bases. The CDR3 is 12 residues long. The V end lost 3 bases, the J end lost 6 bases, and 9 bases lay between the germline ends. Per germline, CDR1 WNHNN and CDR2 SYGVQD (reference sequence). The CDR3 here is CASSDRGFEQYF. The CDR3 coding sequence is TGCGCCAGCAGTGATCGGGGCTTCGAGCAGTACTTC.

In its sample, this clone was seen once. This chain connects TRBV10-3 to TRBJ2-1; weak D call: TRBD2 (6 bases). The CDR3 is 15 amino acids. Per the germline V gene, CDR1 is ENHRY and CDR2 is SYGVKD. Deletions cut 6 bases from V and 7 bases from J, with 19 bases between. Here the CDR3 DNA reads TGTGCCATCAGGGAGGCGGATGAGCGGGCAAATGAGCAGTTCTTC. Translating it yields CAIREADERANEQFF.

The V and J genes are TRBV28 and TRBJ1-4, with D possibly matching TRBD1 (5 bases). This CDR3 has 15 amino acids. V was trimmed by 2 bases and J by 8 bases, leaving 15 bases between them. Germline CDR1 MDHEN, CDR2 SYDVKM. CDR3 coding DNA: TGTGCCAGCAGTTTAGGGGGACTCGTGGGGGAAAAACTGTTTTTT. It yields the protein CASSLGGLVGEKLFF.

The V gene is TRBV7-9, the J gene TRBJ1-2; TRBD1 is a possible D gene (5 bases). V was shortened by 10 bases and J by 4 bases, with 13 bases between the two germline ends. Looked up from germline, CDR1 is SEHNR and CDR2 is FQNEAQ (reference sequence). The CDR3 spans 12 residues. The CDR3: CATLTETYGYTF. CDR3 nucleotide sequence: TGTGCCACCTTGACAGAGACCTATGGCTACACCTTC.

The CDR3 here is CASSHRGLAAFF. CDR3 DNA: TGTGCCAGCAGCCACAGGGGGCTAGCAGCTTTCTTT. V and J are TRBV3-1 (or the pseudogene TRBV3-2) and TRBJ1-1, with 8 bases fitting TRBD1. The V and J ends lost 3 bases and 10 bases, in that order; junction bases with no gene match: 4. Germline V gene data show CDR1 as LGHDT and CDR2 as YNNKEL (reference sequence). CDR3 length equals 12 residues.

V and J are TRBV11-3 and TRBJ2-5; 7 bases fit TRBD1. The V gene's germline CDR1 is SGHNT and CDR2 YENEEA. Trimming cost V 6 bases and J 1 base; bases outside gene matches: 5. The CDR3 spans 14 residues. CDR3: CASSDRASQETQYF. CDR3 bases: TGTGCCAGCAGTGACAGGGCTTCCCAAGAGACCCAGTACTTC.

This rearrangement joins TRBV7-3 to TRBJ1-1; D is unresolved. V was shortened by 6 bases and J by 1 base, with 9 bases between the two germline ends. The CDR3 consists of 13 residues. Germline CDR1 and CDR2: SGHTA and FQGTGA. CDR3 sequence reads: CASSPSGNTEAFF. CDR3 nucleotide sequence: TGTGCCAGCAGTCCGTCGGGGAACACTGAAGCTTTCTTT.

The J gene is TRBJ2-5, the V gene TRBV23-1, with 10 bases aligning to TRBD1. TRBV23-1 is an ORF for which the function is uncertain. The CDR3 is 16 residues long. Trimming at V came to 4 bases and at J to 3 bases, leaving 8 bases not matched to a gene. The CDR3 sequence is CASSPQTGGGKETQYF. Written as DNA, the CDR3 is TGCGCCAGCAGTCCCCAGACAGGGGGCGGAAAAGAGACCCAGTACTTC.

The CDR3, as DNA: TGTGCCACCGACGATACCTACAATGAGCAGTTCTTC. Translated, it gives CATDDTYNEQFF. The V call is TRBV28, the J call TRBJ2-1; unclear D gene. The length of the CDR3 is 12 residues. CDR1 MDHEN and CDR2 SYDVKM come from the germline V gene. V was trimmed by 10 bases and J by 2 bases, leaving 9 bases between them.

This chain uses TRBV5-1 with TRBJ1-3; D is undetermined. The CDR3 is 14 amino acids. Germline V lookup: CDR1 SGHRS, CDR2 YFSETQ. V was pared by 3 bases and J by 4 bases, with 11 bases between. CDR3 nucleotide sequence: TGCGCCAGCAGCTACGGGCCGGGGGGAAACACCATATATTTT. Translated, it gives CASSYGPGGNTIYF.

The chain recombines TRBV7-3 with TRBJ2-5, with 8 bases fitting TRBD1. Per germline, CDR1 SGHTA and CDR2 FQGTGA. This CDR3 has 15 amino acids. The V gene end was trimmed by 2 bases and the J gene end by 1 base; junction bases not matched to a gene: 3. The DNA for the CDR3 is TGTGCCAGCAGCTTAGGACAGGGCGGCCAAGAGACCCAGTACTTC. Translating it yields CASSLGQGGQETQYF.

The chain is built from TRBV12-3 or TRBV12-4 and TRBJ1-1; D uncertain. The germline V and J ends were trimmed by 1 base and 7 bases, with 4 bases remaining between them. The CDR3 consists of 11 residues. The DNA for the CDR3 is TGTGCCAGCAGTTTAGGGAATGAAGCTTTCTTT. Its translation: CASSLGNEAFF.

CDR3 DNA sequence: TGCGCCAGCAGCACCCGAGCGGGGGGGCCTCGGGAGACCCAGTACTTC. Protein product: CASSTRAGGPRETQYF. V is TRBV5-1 and J is TRBJ2-5, with 10 bases lining up with TRBD2. V trimming: 4 bases; J trimming: 5 bases; junction bases outside the gene matches: 11. The CDR3 loop spans 16 amino acids. Looked up from germline, CDR1 is SGHRS and CDR2 is YFSETQ.